A single sample gave rise to the 24 T cell receptor beta chains below, sequenced in a study of Graves' ophthalmopathy and Graves' hyperthyroidism. Researchers took RNA transcripts and amplified TCR beta CDR3 regions from them. HTBI primers were employed in first-round RT-PCR, then a second-round multiplex PCR followed. Each CDR3 protein gets one entry after TCRdb re-called the multiplex PCR reads with MiXCR. The sample contains roughly 350,000 distinct CDR3 sequences, about a sixth of which appear only once. The sequencing input was peripheral blood. The receptors originated from an adult woman with stable Graves' hyperthyroidism.

This clonotype was seen more than once but under ten times. Sequence at one end of the junction differs from germline and may be a read error. The chain uses TRBV11-2 and TRBJ2-4; TRBD1 is a possible D gene (6 bases). The CDR3 runs to 18 residues. Per the germline V gene, CDR1 is SGHAT and CDR2 is FQNNGV. This CDR3 reads CASSLEARVRTAKNIKYF. CDR3 coding DNA: TGTGCCAGCAGCTTAGAGGCGCGGGTGCGGACAGCCAAAAACATTAAGTACTTC.

This clonotype showed up many times. The rearrangement joins TRBV28 to TRBJ2-7; TRBD2 might be the D (5 bases). This CDR3 is built from 14 residues. Germline values: CDR1 MDHEN, CDR2 SYDVKM. Trimming shortened V by 3 bases and J by 6 bases, and 15 bases separated the two germline ends. The DNA of the CDR3 is TGTGCCAGCAGTTTGGGCGGGTCTTTGAGCGAGCAGTACTTC. As protein: CASSLGGSLSEQYF.

Many counts were recorded for this clonotype. The rearrangement links TRBV3-1 to TRBJ1-2, with a possible D match to TRBD1 (5 bases). Germline values: CDR1 LGHDT, CDR2 YNNKEL (reference sequence). There are 15 residues in the CDR3. V shed 2 bases and J shed 3 bases, with 13 bases lying between them. DNA for the CDR3: TGTGCCAGCAGCCAACGAGGGGCGGGGGACTATGGCTACACCTTC. This sequence encodes CASSQRGAGDYGYTF. The full variable domain, completed using reference TRBV3-1 and TRBJ1-2, is DTAVSQTPKYLVTQMGNDKSIKCEQNLGHDTMYWYKQDSKKFLKIMFSYNNKELIINETVPNRFSPKSPDKAHLNLHINSLELGDSAVYFCASSQRGAGDYGYTFGSGTRLTVV.

This clonotype was observed at least ten times. The gene calls are TRBV5-1 and TRBJ1-1, with 8 bases lining up with TRBD1. Looked up from germline, CDR1 is SGHRS and CDR2 is YFSETQ. The junction had 7 bases not matched to a gene; V was cut back by 3 bases and J by 12 bases. CDR3 length: 12 residues. This CDR3 is CASSSSTGDSFF. The DNA for the CDR3 is TGCGCCAGCAGCTCGTCGACAGGGGATTCTTTCTTT.

This clonotype was recorded many times. The J gene is TRBJ2-7, the V gene TRBV4-1; D is unclear. The CDR3 runs 12 residues. From germline, CDR1 is MGHRA and CDR2 YSYEKL. V gave up 1 base and J gave up 6 bases, with 7 bases separating them. CDR3 residues: CASSQASSEQYF. The CDR3 DNA reads as TGCGCCAGCAGCCAAGCCTCCAGCGAGCAGTACTTC.

This clonotype was found many times. The chain has TRBV20-1 and TRBJ1-2; 9 bases map to TRBD1. This CDR3 has 14 residues. The J segment lost 5 bases and the V segment lost 4 bases, leaving 8 bases of the junction unmatched. The germline gives CDR1 DFQATT, CDR2 SNEGSKA (reference sequence). The CDR3 DNA sequence: TGCAGTGCTAAAGTGGGGACAGGGAGGTATGGCTACACCTTC. Its translation: CSAKVGTGRYGYTF.

This clonotype showed up just a few times. The chain carries TRBV7-9 and TRBJ2-5; D call uncertain. The CDR3 length is 15 residues. The V gene lost 1 base and the J gene lost 1 base, with 10 bases spanning the gap. Germline V gives CDR1 SEHNR, CDR2 FQNEAQ (reference sequence). Here the CDR3 reads CASSLVWETQETQYF. CDR3 DNA: TGTGCCAGCAGCTTAGTTTGGGAAACCCAAGAGACCCAGTACTTC. Together with reference TRBV7-9 and TRBJ2-5, the CDR3 gives the full variable domain: DTGVSQNPRHKITKRGQNVTFRCDPISEHNRLYWYRQTLGQGPEFLTYFQNEAQLEKSRLLSDRFSAERPKGSFSTLEIQRTEQGDSAMYLCASSLVWETQETQYFGPGTRLLVL.

This clonotype was counted at least ten times. This rearrangement joins TRBV12-3 or TRBV12-4 to TRBJ2-7; D is unresolved. Trimming took 5 bases from V and 0 from J, leaving 11 bases between them. This CDR3 has 14 amino acids. CDR3 bases: TGTGCCAGCAGTACACGACGAGGCTCCTACGAGCAGTACTTC. As protein: CASSTRRGSYEQYF.

This clonotype was seen ten or more times. The chain is built from TRBV28 and TRBJ2-7; D may be TRBD2 (6 bases). The V gene's germline CDR1 is MDHEN and CDR2 SYDVKM. Trimming removed 11 bases from V and 3 bases from J, with 17 bases in between. The CDR3 covers 13 residues. The CDR3 region is CAAAPEGYYEQYF. The CDR3, as DNA: TGTGCCGCCGCCCCGGAGGGTTACTACGAGCAGTACTTC.

This clonotype was seen ten or more times. The chain carries TRBV6-2 or TRBV6-3 and TRBJ2-7; the match to TRBD2 covers 8 bases. J lost 2 bases, V lost 7 bases, and 7 bases had no gene match. Germline V lookup: CDR1 MNHEY, CDR2 SVGEGT. The CDR3 has 14 amino acids. The CDR3 coding sequence is TGTGCCAGCATTACTAGCGGCCGAACCTACGAGCAGTACTTC. This codes for CASITSGRTYEQYF.

Ten or more counts support this clonotype. The CDR3: CASSKLAGGPYEQYF. DNA for the CDR3: TGTGCCAGCAGTAAACTAGCGGGAGGTCCCTACGAGCAGTACTTC. This rearrangement joins TRBV6-1 to TRBJ2-7; 12 bases are a match to TRBD2. Trimming cost V 5 bases and J 2 bases; bases outside gene matches: 4. The CDR3 is 15 amino acids. Looked up from germline, CDR1 is MNHNS and CDR2 is SASEGT.

In its sample, this clonotype was seen many times. The J gene is TRBJ1-1, the V gene TRBV10-1; TRBD1 aligns across 9 bases. Looked up from germline, CDR1 is WNHNN and CDR2 is SYGVQD (reference sequence). The CDR3 runs 14 residues. V was pared by 6 bases and J by 4 bases, with 6 bases of the junction left unmatched. The CDR3 nucleotides are TGCGCCAGCAGAACGGGACAGGGCGCCACTGAAGCTTTCTTT. It is translated as CASRTGQGATEAFF.

The chain is built from TRBV12-3 or TRBV12-4 and TRBJ1-5; D might be TRBD1 (6 bases). CDR3 size: 13 residues. V lost 7 bases to trimming and J lost 6 bases, with 13 bases between them. CDR3 sequence (DNA): TGTGCCAGCACCTACGGAGGGGGTCAGCCCCAGCATTTT. The encoded protein is CASTYGGGQPQHF.

This clonotype showed up just a few times. The chain joins TRBV27 to TRBJ2-1, with 9 bases matching TRBD2. This CDR3 has 16 amino acids. The trim removed 2 bases at V and 4 bases at J, leaving 6 bases unmatched. CDR1 and CDR2 from the germline V gene are MNHEY and SMNVEV (reference sequence). The CDR3 spells CASSLGSGRPYNEQFF. CDR3 bases: TGTGCCAGCAGTTTAGGGAGCGGGAGGCCATACAATGAGCAGTTCTTC.

This clonotype was seen repeatedly, ten times or more. This chain links TRBV10-3 with TRBJ2-7, with D unresolved. This CDR3 region has 12 residues. In germline, CDR1 is ENHRY, CDR2 SYGVKD. Trimming took off 6 bases at V and 3 bases at J, with 9 bases between the two ends. DNA for the CDR3: TGTGCCATCAGGGATTCTGGCTACGAGCAGTACTTC. Translating it yields CAIRDSGYEQYF.

This clonotype was detected many times. This rearrangement joins TRBV6-5 to TRBJ2-5, with 7 bases aligning to TRBD1. The CDR3 has 15 residues. The trim removed 4 bases at V and 4 bases at J, leaving 9 bases unmatched. The germline V gene has CDR1 MNHEY and CDR2 SVGAGI. CDR3 DNA: TGTGCCAGCAGTTTTAGACAGGGCCTTGGAGAGACCCAGTACTTC. Translation gives CASSFRQGLGETQYF.

At least ten counts were recorded for this clonotype. The chain has TRBV12-3 or TRBV12-4 and TRBJ1-5, with a weak D call TRBD1 (6 bases). Trimming left V 7 bases short and J 6 bases short, with 16 bases between. This CDR3 comprises 14 residues. Written as DNA, the CDR3 is TGTGCCAGCATGGGCGGGGGCAACTTTCAGCCCCAGCATTTT. Protein: CASMGGGNFQPQHF.

This clonotype was seen repeatedly, ten times or more. The V and J genes are TRBV25-1 and TRBJ2-5; TRBD2 might be the D (5 bases). The CDR3 has 13 amino acids. Trimming took off 6 bases at V and 7 bases at J, with 15 bases between the two ends. CDR1 is MGHDK, CDR2 SYGVNS, per germline. The CDR3 DNA sequence: TGTGCCAGCAGGGGAGACATTCGGGGGACCCAGTACTTC. Translated: CASRGDIRGTQYF.

This clonotype was detected many times. A much bigger clone sits one base away, suggesting this may be a read error. This sequence joins TRBV7-9 and TRBJ2-4; no clear D. This CDR3 contains 15 residues. V lost 0 bases and J 14 bases, leaving 20 bases between the germline ends. The germline CDR1 and CDR2 sequences are SEHNR and FQNEAQ (reference sequence). The CDR3 spells CASSLADGGVETKYF. The CDR3 nucleotides are TGTGCCAGCAGCTTAGCTGACGGTGGGGTGGAGACCAAGTACTTC.

This clonotype was detected ten times or more. The rearrangement uses TRBV19 and TRBJ1-1, with a weak D call TRBD1 (6 bases). CDR1 is LNHDA and CDR2 is SQIVND in the germline V gene (reference sequence). The V end was cut by 6 bases, the J end by 1 base, with 15 bases between. The CDR3 length is 15 residues. In nucleotides, the CDR3 is TGTGCCAGTAGGGGGGCCCTGTCTTCGAACACTGAAGCTTTCTTT. Translated: CASRGALSSNTEAFF.

This clonotype was counted many times. The chain links TRBV6-1 to TRBJ2-3; D may be TRBD2 (5 bases). Germline CDR1 reads MNHNS; CDR2 reads SASEGT. The CDR3 runs to 16 residues. Trimming pared 2 bases from V and 3 bases from J, leaving 15 bases between. The CDR3 DNA reads as TGTGCCAGCAGTGAAAGTAGGCGACGGAGGACAGATACGCAGTATTTT. It is translated as CASSESRRRRTDTQYF.

In this sample, this clonotype turned up many times. V usage is TRBV6-2 or TRBV6-3 and J usage is TRBJ1-2; D unclear. V lost 6 bases and J lost 5, with 7 bases in between. This CDR3 region has 11 residues. Germline values: CDR1 MNHEY, CDR2 SVGEGT. CDR3 nucleotides: TGTGCCAGCAGCCGCGCGTATGGCTACACCTTC. It codes for CASSRAYGYTF.

Ten or more counts support this clonotype. This rearrangement joins TRBV6-2 or TRBV6-3 to TRBJ2-2; D assignment may be TRBD1 or TRBD2 (5 bases each). Between the trimmed V and J ends, which lost 1 base and 4 bases, there was a span of 7 bases. The CDR3 spans 14 residues. From germline, CDR1 is MNHEY and CDR2 SVGEGT. CDR3 in amino acids: CASSYWGPTGELFF. CDR3 DNA: TGTGCCAGCAGTTACTGGGGACCCACCGGGGAGCTGTTTTTT.

This clonotype was detected ten times or more. The genes are TRBV11-2 and TRBJ1-5; 7 nucleotides agree with TRBD1. The CDR3 length is 15 residues. Germline CDR1 is SGHAT and CDR2 is FQNNGV. V was clipped by 1 base and J by 9 bases; unmatched bases: 9. CDR3 sequence: CASSLGTGPGWPQHF. CDR3 coding DNA: TGTGCCAGCAGCTTAGGGACAGGCCCCGGGTGGCCCCAGCATTTT.